A selection of T cell receptor beta chains follows, all from one sample in a study of human T cells and chemical hapten exposure. TCRdb processed the RACE reads anew with MiXCR; each CDR3 protein has one entry. The data hold 65,000 to 100,000 distinct CDR3 sequences, with about 6.6% observed a single time. Sequenced here: whole blood, sampled in connection with sensitization to the hapten diphenylcyclopropenone (DPC). The receptor source for this set is a woman in her thirties with alopecia areata. Some clones in this sample may be carry-over from other donors' samples. CDR3s include the opening cysteine and the closing phenylalanine or tryptophan. A D gene is named only where the DNA matches it firmly. Part of the rows lack a size; the others show once, few, many or a class for expanded clones.

abundance: many
v_gene: TRBV20-1
j_gene: TRBJ2-5
d_gene: TRBD2
CDR3aa: CSGGGLDGETQYF
CDR3nt: TGCAGTGGGGGGGGACTAGACGGGGAGACCCAGTACTTC

abundance: -
v_gene: TRBV12-5
j_gene: TRBJ2-7
d_gene: -
CDR3aa: CASGLPTPRVQHPEQYF
CDR3nt: TGTGCTAGTGGTTTGCCCACCCCCCGGGTCCAACACCCCGAGCAGTACTTC

abundance: many
v_gene: TRBV12-5
j_gene: TRBJ2-3
d_gene: -
CDR3aa: CASGLPLIGGASHTQYF
CDR3nt: TGTGCTAGTGGTTTGCCGCTGATTGGGGGGGCCAGTCATACGCAGTATTTT

abundance: many
v_gene: TRBV29-1
j_gene: TRBJ2-1
d_gene: -
CDR3aa: CSVGHNEQFF
CDR3nt: TGCAGCGTTGGTCACAATGAGCAGTTCTTC

abundance: few
v_gene: TRBV27
j_gene: TRBJ2-7
d_gene: -
CDR3aa: CASSSLWHTNYEQYF
CDR3nt: TGTGCCAGCAGTTCCCTTTGGCACACGAACTACGAGCAGTACTTC

abundance: -
v_gene: TRBV20-1
j_gene: TRBJ1-5
d_gene: -
CDR3aa: CSARDGKDSWIKPQHF
CDR3nt: TGCAGTGCTAGAGATGGGAAAGATTCTTGGATTAAGCCCCAGCATTTT

abundance: many
v_gene: TRBV30
j_gene: TRBJ1-5
d_gene: -
CDR3aa: CAWSVSGYNQPQHF
CDR3nt: TGTGCCTGGAGTGTTTCAGGGTACAATCAGCCCCAGCATTTT

abundance: few
v_gene: TRBV5-1
j_gene: TRBJ1-1
d_gene: TRBD1
CDR3aa: CASSLRETGSGTEAFF
CDR3nt: TGCGCCAGCAGCTTGCGGGAGACAGGGTCGGGCACTGAAGCTTTCTTT

abundance: many
v_gene: TRBV15
j_gene: TRBJ2-3
d_gene: TRBD2
CDR3aa: CATSSRSGVGRDTQYF
CDR3nt: TGTGCCACCAGCAGTCGGAGCGGGGTGGGGAGAGATACGCAGTATTTT

abundance: many
v_gene: TRBV10-3
j_gene: TRBJ2-3
d_gene: -
CDR3aa: CAISSTDTQYF
CDR3nt: TGTGCCATCAGTAGCACAGATACGCAGTATTTT

abundance: few
v_gene: TRBV2
j_gene: TRBJ1-5
d_gene: TRBD1
CDR3aa: CASSPGGLAGNQPQHF
CDR3nt: TGTGCCAGCAGTCCAGGGGGCCTGGCTGGCAATCAGCCCCAGCATTTT

abundance: many
v_gene: TRBV7-9
j_gene: TRBJ1-2
d_gene: -
CDR3aa: CASSTTTTVNYGYTF
CDR3nt: TGTGCCAGCAGCACCACCACGACAGTAAACTATGGCTACACCTTC

abundance: many
v_gene: TRBV7-9
j_gene: TRBJ2-3
d_gene: TRBD2
CDR3aa: CASSPSGRLAGSGGTQYF
CDR3nt: TGTGCCAGCAGCCCCTCCGGGAGACTAGCGGGGTCTGGGGGTACGCAGTATTTT

abundance: few
v_gene: TRBV20-1
j_gene: TRBJ1-2
d_gene: TRBD1
CDR3aa: CSAREAGGKYGYTF
CDR3nt: TGCAGTGCTAGAGAAGCAGGGGGCAAGTATGGCTACACCTTC

abundance: many
v_gene: TRBV20-1
j_gene: TRBJ1-1
d_gene: TRBD1
CDR3aa: CSARDSRTGTNTEAFF
CDR3nt: TGCAGTGCTAGAGACTCCAGGACAGGGACTAACACTGAAGCTTTCTTT

abundance: -
v_gene: TRBV12-3/TRBV12-4
j_gene: TRBJ1-2
d_gene: -
CDR3aa: CASSLRGARNYGYTF
CDR3nt: TGTGCCAGCAGTTTAAGGGGGGCGCGTAACTATGGCTACACCTTC

abundance: many
v_gene: TRBV27
j_gene: TRBJ2-7
d_gene: -
CDR3aa: CASSLSGEQYF
CDR3nt: TGTGCCAGCAGTTTATCCGGCGAGCAGTACTTC

abundance: many
v_gene: TRBV2
j_gene: TRBJ1-1
d_gene: -
CDR3aa: CASSYSGPSGGTEAFF
CDR3nt: TGTGCCAGCAGTTACTCTGGTCCAAGCGGCGGGACTGAAGCTTTCTTT

abundance: -
v_gene: TRBV2
j_gene: TRBJ1-6
d_gene: -
CDR3aa: CASSDVKTATNSPLHF
CDR3nt: TGTGCCAGCAGTGATGTAAAGACAGCGACTAATTCACCCCTCCACTTT

abundance: medium-sized
v_gene: TRBV29-1
j_gene: TRBJ2-3
d_gene: -
CDR3aa: CSVQASEYTQYF
CDR3nt: TGCAGCGTCCAGGCTAGCGAGTATACGCAGTATTTT

abundance: few
v_gene: TRBV12-3/TRBV12-4
j_gene: TRBJ1-5
d_gene: -
CDR3aa: CASSNSWGSYYQPQHF
CDR3nt: TGTGCCAGCAGTAATAGCTGGGGCAGTTACTATCAGCCCCAGCATTTT

abundance: many
v_gene: TRBV24-1
j_gene: TRBJ2-3
d_gene: -
CDR3aa: CATSDSATDTQYF
CDR3nt: TGTGCCACCAGTGATTCGGCCACAGATACGCAGTATTTT

abundance: -
v_gene: TRBV5-5
j_gene: TRBJ2-1
d_gene: TRBD1
CDR3aa: CASSLEGQGDKWFF
CDR3nt: TGTGCCAGCAGCTTGGAGGGACAGGGTGATAAATGGTTCTTC

abundance: many
v_gene: TRBV10-3
j_gene: TRBJ1-1
d_gene: -
CDR3aa: CAISESGLMNTEAFF
CDR3nt: TGTGCCATCAGTGAGTCCGGTCTCATGAACACTGAAGCTTTCTTT

abundance: -
v_gene: TRBV20-1
j_gene: TRBJ1-1
d_gene: -
CDR3aa: CSASHAGMNTEAFF
CDR3nt: TGCAGTGCTAGTCACGCAGGGATGAACACTGAAGCTTTCTTT

abundance: few
v_gene: TRBV6-5
j_gene: TRBJ1-1
d_gene: TRBD1
CDR3aa: CASSYSTGGFTEAFF
CDR3nt: TGTGCCAGCAGTTACTCGACAGGGGGGTTCACTGAAGCTTTCTTT

abundance: -
v_gene: TRBV19
j_gene: TRBJ1-2
d_gene: TRBD1
CDR3aa: CASNLRGPGTYGYTF
CDR3nt: TGTGCCAGTAACCTCAGGGGGCCAGGGACCTATGGCTACACCTTC

abundance: many
v_gene: TRBV5-1
j_gene: TRBJ1-3
d_gene: -
CDR3aa: CASSQGEGSGNTIYF
CDR3nt: TGCGCCAGTTCACAGGGCGAGGGCTCTGGAAACACCATATATTTT

abundance: few
v_gene: TRBV11-3
j_gene: TRBJ1-1
d_gene: TRBD1
CDR3aa: CASSAGGQGSNTEAFF
CDR3nt: TGTGCCAGCAGCGCAGGAGGACAGGGGTCGAACACTGAAGCTTTCTTT

abundance: many
v_gene: TRBV2
j_gene: TRBJ2-7
d_gene: TRBD2
CDR3aa: CASRPLGAGGTYEQYF
CDR3nt: TGTGCCAGCAGGCCCTTGGGAGCGGGGGGAACCTACGAGCAGTACTTC

abundance: many
v_gene: TRBV6-1
j_gene: TRBJ2-7
d_gene: -
CDR3aa: CASSEVGAYEQYF
CDR3nt: TGTGCCAGCAGTGAAGTCGGTGCGTACGAGCAGTACTTC

abundance: many
v_gene: TRBV12-3/TRBV12-4
j_gene: TRBJ2-7
d_gene: -
CDR3aa: CASSTRQGMGEQYF
CDR3nt: TGTGCCAGCAGTACCCGCCAAGGAATGGGGGAGCAGTACTTC

abundance: many
v_gene: TRBV12-3/TRBV12-4
j_gene: TRBJ2-3
d_gene: -
CDR3aa: CASSLPLGGGTDTQYF
CDR3nt: TGTGCCAGCAGTCTGCCCTTGGGTGGCGGCACAGATACGCAGTATTTT

abundance: many
v_gene: TRBV6-5
j_gene: TRBJ2-7
d_gene: TRBD1
CDR3aa: CASRTRRQGTYEQYF
CDR3nt: TGTGCCAGCAGGACCCGACGACAGGGTACCTACGAGCAGTACTTC

abundance: many
v_gene: TRBV5-1
j_gene: TRBJ1-1
d_gene: TRBD1
CDR3aa: CASSSPGGAEAFF
CDR3nt: TGCGCCAGCAGCTCCCCAGGGGGGGCTGAAGCTTTCTTT

abundance: -
v_gene: TRBV5-1
j_gene: TRBJ2-4
d_gene: -
CDR3aa: CASSLVGAVADLAKNIQYF
CDR3nt: TGCGCCAGCAGCTTGGTTGGAGCGGTGGCAGACCTAGCCAAAAACATTCAGTACTTC

abundance: many
v_gene: TRBV12-3/TRBV12-4
j_gene: TRBJ2-3
d_gene: TRBD2
CDR3aa: CASSLKRYPSGLSTDTQYF
CDR3nt: TGTGCCAGCAGTTTAAAGAGGTACCCTAGCGGACTTTCCACAGATACGCAGTATTTT

abundance: many
v_gene: TRBV20-1
j_gene: TRBJ1-4
d_gene: -
CDR3aa: CSARVTSYGYEKLFF
CDR3nt: TGCAGTGCTAGAGTCACTTCTTACGGTTACGAAAAACTGTTTTTT

abundance: few
v_gene: TRBV29-1
j_gene: TRBJ2-1
d_gene: -
CDR3aa: CSVGPSGRLSEQFF
CDR3nt: TGCAGTGTAGGGCCCTCGGGCAGACTAAGTGAGCAGTTCTTC

abundance: -
v_gene: TRBV30
j_gene: TRBJ1-5
d_gene: TRBD1
CDR3aa: CACKQGAGQPQHF
CDR3nt: TGTGCCTGTAAACAGGGGGCTGGGCAGCCCCAGCATTTT

abundance: many
v_gene: TRBV25-1
j_gene: TRBJ2-7
d_gene: TRBD1
CDR3aa: CASSGRTGDDYEQYF
CDR3nt: TGTGCCAGCAGTGGTAGGACAGGGGATGACTACGAGCAGTACTTC

abundance: few
v_gene: TRBV12-5
j_gene: TRBJ1-1
d_gene: -
CDR3aa: CASGLGSMDTEAFF
CDR3nt: TGTGCTAGTGGTTTAGGGAGTATGGACACTGAAGCTTTCTTT

abundance: many
v_gene: TRBV5-1
j_gene: TRBJ2-1
d_gene: -
CDR3aa: CASRRDSYNEQFF
CDR3nt: TGCGCCAGCCGCCGAGACAGCTACAATGAGCAGTTCTTC

abundance: few
v_gene: TRBV5-1
j_gene: TRBJ2-7
d_gene: -
CDR3aa: CASSVPQTGIDEQYF
CDR3nt: TGCGCCAGCAGCGTGCCCCAAACAGGGATCGACGAGCAGTACTTC

abundance: -
v_gene: TRBV7-6
j_gene: TRBJ2-3
d_gene: -
CDR3aa: CASSLTPGADTQYF
CDR3nt: TGTGCCAGCAGCTTGACGCCTGGCGCGGATACGCAGTATTTT

abundance: few
v_gene: TRBV14
j_gene: TRBJ1-1
d_gene: -
CDR3aa: CASSQARTANTEAFF
CDR3nt: TGTGCCAGCAGCCAAGCCCGGACGGCCAACACTGAAGCTTTCTTT

abundance: -
v_gene: TRBV19
j_gene: TRBJ2-2
d_gene: -
CDR3aa: CASRRGSGELFF
CDR3nt: TGTGCCAGTAGGAGGGGGTCCGGGGAGCTGTTTTTT

abundance: few
v_gene: TRBV28
j_gene: TRBJ1-2
d_gene: -
CDR3aa: CASIEGSVFDGYTF
CDR3nt: TGTGCCAGCATTGAGGGATCAGTTTTCGATGGCTACACCTTC

abundance: many
v_gene: TRBV3-1
j_gene: TRBJ1-3
d_gene: TRBD1
CDR3aa: CASSPGTGSGNTIYF
CDR3nt: TGTGCCAGCAGCCCAGGGACAGGGTCAGGAAACACCATATATTTT

abundance: many
v_gene: TRBV15
j_gene: TRBJ2-1
d_gene: TRBD2
CDR3aa: CATSERHPTSGYNNEQFF
CDR3nt: TGTGCCACCAGCGAGAGACACCCGACTAGCGGGTACAACAATGAGCAGTTCTTC

abundance: many
v_gene: TRBV2
j_gene: TRBJ2-1
d_gene: -
CDR3aa: CASRLANNEQFF
CDR3nt: TGTGCCAGCAGACTAGCCAACAATGAGCAGTTCTTC

abundance: few
v_gene: TRBV6-6
j_gene: TRBJ1-1
d_gene: TRBD1
CDR3aa: CASSYSDRDTEAFF
CDR3nt: TGTGCCAGCAGTTACTCGGACAGGGACACTGAAGCTTTCTTT

abundance: few
v_gene: TRBV11-2
j_gene: TRBJ2-3
d_gene: -
CDR3aa: CASSLRGGIPSSTDTQYF
CDR3nt: TGTGCCAGCAGCCTACGAGGGGGAATTCCCTCTAGCACAGATACGCAGTATTTT

abundance: -
v_gene: TRBV6-5
j_gene: TRBJ2-7
d_gene: TRBD1
CDR3aa: CAGSYSGQGAFEQYF
CDR3nt: TGTGCCGGCAGTTACTCGGGGCAGGGGGCCTTCGAGCAGTACTTC

abundance: many
v_gene: TRBV19
j_gene: TRBJ1-2
d_gene: -
CDR3aa: CASRRGNYGYTF
CDR3nt: TGTGCCTCCCGTAGGGGGAACTATGGCTACACCTTC

abundance: few
v_gene: TRBV5-8
j_gene: TRBJ1-5
d_gene: TRBD1
CDR3aa: CASSLDGIQGAGQPQHF
CDR3nt: TGTGCCAGCAGCTTGGATGGTATACAGGGGGCGGGTCAGCCCCAGCATTTT

abundance: few
v_gene: TRBV6-5
j_gene: TRBJ1-1
d_gene: TRBD1
CDR3aa: CASRTTGGPAFF
CDR3nt: TGTGCCAGCAGAACTACAGGGGGGCCAGCTTTCTTT

abundance: many
v_gene: TRBV6-1
j_gene: TRBJ2-3
d_gene: -
CDR3aa: CASSARVLTQYF
CDR3nt: TGTGCCAGCAGTGCGCGCGTTCTTACGCAGTATTTT